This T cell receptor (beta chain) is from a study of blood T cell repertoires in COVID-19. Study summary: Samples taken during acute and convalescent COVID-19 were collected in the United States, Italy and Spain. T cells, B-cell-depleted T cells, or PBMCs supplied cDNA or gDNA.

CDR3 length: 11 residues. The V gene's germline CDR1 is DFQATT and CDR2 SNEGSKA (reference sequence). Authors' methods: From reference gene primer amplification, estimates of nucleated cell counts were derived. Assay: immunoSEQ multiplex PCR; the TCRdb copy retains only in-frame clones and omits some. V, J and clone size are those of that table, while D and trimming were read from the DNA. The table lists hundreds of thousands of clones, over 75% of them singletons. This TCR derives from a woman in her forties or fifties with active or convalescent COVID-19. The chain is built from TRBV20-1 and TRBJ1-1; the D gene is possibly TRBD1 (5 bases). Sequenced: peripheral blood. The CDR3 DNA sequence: TGCCGGGGGAACATGAACACTGAAGCTTTCTTT. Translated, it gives CRGNMNTEAFF.